This T cell receptor (beta chain) emerged from a study of patients and donors after allogeneic stem cell transplantation. The V gene's germline CDR1 is DFQATT and CDR2 SNEGSKA (reference sequence). Trimming at V came to 3 bases and at J to 1 base, leaving 9 bases not matched to a gene. The length of the CDR3 is 15 residues. TCRdb reprocessed the RT-PCR reads via MiXCR and lists one record per CDR3 protein. The sample lists some 92,000 distinct CDR3 sequences, roughly 43% occurring once. What was sequenced was blood, either unsorted or a sorted T cell fraction (not recorded which). This TCR was recovered from a human donor who was either an allogeneic HSCT recipient or a stem cell or donor lymphocyte infusion donor (not recorded which). It is not recorded whose cells these are; they may come from a transplant donor. The chain combines TRBV20-1 with TRBJ2-7; TRBD2 agrees at 7 bases. The CDR3 protein is CSASGASGPSYEQYF. CDR3 sequence (DNA): TGCAGTGCTAGTGGGGCTAGCGGTCCTTCCTACGAGCAGTACTTC.